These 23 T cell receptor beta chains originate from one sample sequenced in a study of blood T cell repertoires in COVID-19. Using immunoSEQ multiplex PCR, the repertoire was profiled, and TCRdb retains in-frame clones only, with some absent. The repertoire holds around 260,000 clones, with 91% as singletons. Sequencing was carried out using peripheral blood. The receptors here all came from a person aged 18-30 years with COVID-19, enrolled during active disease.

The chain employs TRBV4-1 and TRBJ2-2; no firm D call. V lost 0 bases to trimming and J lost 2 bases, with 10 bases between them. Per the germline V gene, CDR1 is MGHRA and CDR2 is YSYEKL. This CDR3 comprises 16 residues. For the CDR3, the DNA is TGCGCCAGCAGCCAAGACGTGGGCGCAAACACCGGGGAGCTGTTTTTT. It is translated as CASSQDVGANTGELFF.

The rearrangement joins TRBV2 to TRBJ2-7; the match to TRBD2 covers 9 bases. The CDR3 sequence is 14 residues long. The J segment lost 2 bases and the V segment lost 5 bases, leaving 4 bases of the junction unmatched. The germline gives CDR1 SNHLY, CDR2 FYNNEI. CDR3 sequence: CASSLAGKTYEQYF. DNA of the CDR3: TGTGCCAGCAGTCTAGCGGGGAAAACCTACGAGCAGTACTTC.

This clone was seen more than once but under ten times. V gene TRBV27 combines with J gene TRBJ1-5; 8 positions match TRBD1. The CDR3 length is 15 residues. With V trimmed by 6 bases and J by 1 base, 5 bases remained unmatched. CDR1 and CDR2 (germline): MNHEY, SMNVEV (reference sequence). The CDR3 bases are TGTGCCAGCAGCCAGCAGGGGGCAAGCAATCAGCCCCAGCATTTT. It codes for CASSQQGASNQPQHF.

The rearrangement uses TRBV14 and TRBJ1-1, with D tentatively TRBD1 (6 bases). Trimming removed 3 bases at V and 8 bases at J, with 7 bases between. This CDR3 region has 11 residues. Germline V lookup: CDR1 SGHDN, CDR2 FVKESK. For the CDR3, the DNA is TGTGCCAGCAGCCAGGGGGCAGAAGCTTTCTTT. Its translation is CASSQGAEAFF. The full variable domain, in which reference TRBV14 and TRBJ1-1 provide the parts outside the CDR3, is EAGVTQFPSHSVIEKGQTVTLRCDPISGHDNLYWYRRVMGKEIKFLLHFVKESKQDESGMPNNRFLAERTGGTYSTLKVQPAELEDSGVYFCASSQGAEAFFGQGTRLTVV.

CDR3 sequence: CASSRRDSTYEQYF. CDR3 coding DNA: TGTGCCAGCAGCCGTCGGGACAGCACCTACGAGCAGTACTTC. The rearrangement links TRBV5-4 to TRBJ2-7; 7 nucleotides line up with TRBD1. CDR3 length: 14 residues. Per the germline V gene, CDR1 is SGHNT and CDR2 is YYREEE (reference sequence). Unmatched junction bases numbered 6, after V lost 4 bases and J lost 2 bases. The full variable domain, rest sourced from reference TRBV5-4 and TRBJ2-7, is ETGVTQSPTHLIKTRGQQVTLRCSSQSGHNTVSWYQQALGQGPQFIFQYYREEENGRGNFPPRFSGLQFPNYSSELNVNALELDDSALYLCASSRRDSTYEQYFGPGTRLTVT.

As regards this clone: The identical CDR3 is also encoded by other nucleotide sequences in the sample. The CDR3 is CASSVGTGDEQYF. The CDR3 nucleotides read TGTGCCAGCAGCGTTGGGACAGGGGACGAGCAGTACTTC. This sequence joins TRBV9 and TRBJ2-7, with TRBD1 matching 10 bases. V lost 2 bases, J lost 5 bases, and 1 base stayed unmatched. CDR3 length: 13 amino acids. Germline V gene data show CDR1 as SGDLS and CDR2 as YYNGEE.

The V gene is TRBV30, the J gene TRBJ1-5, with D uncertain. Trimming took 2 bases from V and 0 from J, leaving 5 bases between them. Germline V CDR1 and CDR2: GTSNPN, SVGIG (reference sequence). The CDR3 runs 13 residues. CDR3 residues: CAWSSGSNQPQHF. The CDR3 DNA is TGTGCCTGGAGTAGCGGTAGCAATCAGCCCCAGCATTTT.

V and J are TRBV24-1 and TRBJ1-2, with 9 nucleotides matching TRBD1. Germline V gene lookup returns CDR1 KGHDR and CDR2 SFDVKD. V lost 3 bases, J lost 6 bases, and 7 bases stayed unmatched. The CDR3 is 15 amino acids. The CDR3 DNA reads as TGTGCCACCAGTGATCCGGGACAGGGTGTGAATGGCTACACCTTC. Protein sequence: CATSDPGQGVNGYTF.

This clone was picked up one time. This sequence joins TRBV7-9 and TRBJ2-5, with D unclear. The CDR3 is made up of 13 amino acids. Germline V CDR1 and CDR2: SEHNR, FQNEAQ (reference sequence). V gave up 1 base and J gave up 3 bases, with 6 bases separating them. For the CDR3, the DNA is TGTGCCAGCAGCTTAGGTGGCAAAGAGACCCAGTACTTC. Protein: CASSLGGKETQYF. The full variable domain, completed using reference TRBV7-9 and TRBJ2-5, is DTGVSQNPRHKITKRGQNVTFRCDPISEHNRLYWYRQTLGQGPEFLTYFQNEAQLEKSRLLSDRFSAERPKGSFSTLEIQRTEQGDSAMYLCASSLGGKETQYFGPGTRLLVL.

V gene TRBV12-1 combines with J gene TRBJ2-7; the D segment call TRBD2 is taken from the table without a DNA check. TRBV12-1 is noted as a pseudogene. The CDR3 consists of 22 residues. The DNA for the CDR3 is TGTGCCAGCAGCTCCGAGGTTCGTGCTCTTTACTTAGCGGAGCCTGGAGCCTACGAGCAGTACTTC. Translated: CASSSEVRALYLAEPGAYEQYF.

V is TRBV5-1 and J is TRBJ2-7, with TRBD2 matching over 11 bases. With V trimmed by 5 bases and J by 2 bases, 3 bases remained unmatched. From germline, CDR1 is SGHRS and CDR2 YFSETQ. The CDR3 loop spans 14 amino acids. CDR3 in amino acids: CASSFSGRAYEQYF. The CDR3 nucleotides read TGCGCCAGCAGTTTTAGCGGGAGGGCCTACGAGCAGTACTTC.

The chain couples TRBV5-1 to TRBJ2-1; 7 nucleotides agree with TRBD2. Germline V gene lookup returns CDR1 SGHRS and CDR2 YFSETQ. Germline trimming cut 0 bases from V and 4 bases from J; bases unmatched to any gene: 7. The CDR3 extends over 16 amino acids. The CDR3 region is CASSLAGSGPYNEQFF. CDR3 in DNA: TGCGCCAGCAGCTTGGCAGGTAGCGGGCCGTACAATGAGCAGTTCTTC.

The DNA for the CDR3 is TGTGCCAGCAGTTTAAGACAGGGGAGCAATGAGCAGTTCTTC. It is translated as CASSLRQGSNEQFF. The chain carries TRBV28 and TRBJ2-1; 8 bases line up with TRBD1. The V gene's germline CDR1 is MDHEN and CDR2 SYDVKM. This CDR3 has 14 residues. The V segment lost 2 bases and the J segment 6 bases; nucleotides outside the gene matches: 3.

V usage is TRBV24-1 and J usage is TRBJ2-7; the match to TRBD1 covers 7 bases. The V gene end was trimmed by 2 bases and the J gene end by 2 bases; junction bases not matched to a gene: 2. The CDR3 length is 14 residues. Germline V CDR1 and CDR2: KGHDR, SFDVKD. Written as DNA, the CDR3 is TGTGCCACCAGTGATTGGGGACAGCCCTACGAGCAGTACTTC. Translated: CATSDWGQPYEQYF.

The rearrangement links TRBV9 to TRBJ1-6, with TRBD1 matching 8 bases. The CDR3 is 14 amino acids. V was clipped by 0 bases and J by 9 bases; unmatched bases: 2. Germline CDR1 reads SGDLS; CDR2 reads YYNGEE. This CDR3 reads CASSVEQGGSPLHF. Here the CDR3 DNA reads TGTGCCAGCAGCGTAGAACAGGGGGGTTCACCCCTCCACTTT.

CDR3 sequence reads: CASRGQSFGTDTQYF. CDR3 nucleotides: TGTGCCAGTAGGGGACAATCCTTCGGCACAGATACGCAGTATTTT. This chain connects TRBV19 to TRBJ2-3; tentative D call: TRBD1 (6 bases). CDR1 is LNHDA, CDR2 SQIVND, per germline (reference sequence). The V and J ends lost 6 bases and 1 base respectively, with 14 bases between them. The length of the CDR3 is 15 residues.

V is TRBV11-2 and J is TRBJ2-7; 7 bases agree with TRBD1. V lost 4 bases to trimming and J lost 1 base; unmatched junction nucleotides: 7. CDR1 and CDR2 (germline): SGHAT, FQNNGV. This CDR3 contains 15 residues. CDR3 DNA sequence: TGTGCCAGCAGCTCAGCCCGGGACAGATCCTACGAGCAGTACTTC. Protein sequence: CASSSARDRSYEQYF.

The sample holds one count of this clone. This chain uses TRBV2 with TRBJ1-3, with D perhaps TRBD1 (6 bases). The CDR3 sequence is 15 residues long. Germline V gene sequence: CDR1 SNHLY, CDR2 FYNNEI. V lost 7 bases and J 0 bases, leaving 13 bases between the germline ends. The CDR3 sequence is CASNSDSHSGNTIYF. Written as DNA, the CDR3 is TGTGCCAGCAATTCGGACAGCCACTCTGGAAACACCATATATTTT.

CDR3 in DNA: TGTGCCAGCAGCGAAGGACTAGCGGGAGGGCCTCGGGCAGATACGCAGTATTTT. Translation: CASSEGLAGGPRADTQYF. The rearrangement uses TRBV13 and TRBJ2-3; 15 nucleotides line up with TRBD2. Trimming removed 5 bases from V and 4 bases from J; junction bases left unmatched: 10. The CDR3 covers 18 residues. Per germline, CDR1 PRHDT and CDR2 FYEKMQ (reference sequence). The full variable domain, with the rest looked up from reference TRBV13 and TRBJ2-3, is AAGVIQSPRHLIKEKRETATLKCYPIPRHDTVYWYQQGPGQDPQFLISFYEKMQSDKGSIPDRFSAQQFSDYHSELNMSSLELGDSALYFCASSEGLAGGPRADTQYFGPGTRLTVL.

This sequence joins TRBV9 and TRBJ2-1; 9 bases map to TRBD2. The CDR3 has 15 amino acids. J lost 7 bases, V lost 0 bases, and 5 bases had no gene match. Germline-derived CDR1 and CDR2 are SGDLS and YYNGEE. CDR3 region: CASSVVAGAWNEQFF. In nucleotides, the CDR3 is TGTGCCAGCAGCGTAGTAGCGGGAGCTTGGAATGAGCAGTTCTTC. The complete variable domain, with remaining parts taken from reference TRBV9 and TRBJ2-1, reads DSGVTQTPKHLITATGQRVTLRCSPRSGDLSVYWYQQSLDQGLQFLIQYYNGEERAKGNILERFSAQQFPDLHSELNLSSLELGDSALYFCASSVVAGAWNEQFFGPGTRLTVL.

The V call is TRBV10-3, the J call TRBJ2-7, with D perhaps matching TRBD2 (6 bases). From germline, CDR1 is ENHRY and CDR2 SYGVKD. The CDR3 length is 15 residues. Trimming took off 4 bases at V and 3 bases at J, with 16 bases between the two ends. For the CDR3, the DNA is TGTGCCATCAGTGGGGGGGATGCTTTGGGCTACGAGCAGTACTTC. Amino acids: CAISGGDALGYEQYF.

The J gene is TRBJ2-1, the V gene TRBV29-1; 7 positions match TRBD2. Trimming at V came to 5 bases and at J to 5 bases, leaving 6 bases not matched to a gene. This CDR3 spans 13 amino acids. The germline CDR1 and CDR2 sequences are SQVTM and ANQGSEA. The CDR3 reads CSVPGLPDNEQFF. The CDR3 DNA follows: TGCAGCGTTCCGGGACTACCCGACAATGAGCAGTTCTTC.

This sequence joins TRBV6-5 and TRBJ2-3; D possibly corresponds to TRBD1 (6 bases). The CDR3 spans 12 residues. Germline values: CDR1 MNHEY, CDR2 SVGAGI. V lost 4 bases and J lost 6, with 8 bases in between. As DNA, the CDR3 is TGTGCCAGCAGTTTACAGGGTGATACGCAGTATTTT. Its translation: CASSLQGDTQYF.